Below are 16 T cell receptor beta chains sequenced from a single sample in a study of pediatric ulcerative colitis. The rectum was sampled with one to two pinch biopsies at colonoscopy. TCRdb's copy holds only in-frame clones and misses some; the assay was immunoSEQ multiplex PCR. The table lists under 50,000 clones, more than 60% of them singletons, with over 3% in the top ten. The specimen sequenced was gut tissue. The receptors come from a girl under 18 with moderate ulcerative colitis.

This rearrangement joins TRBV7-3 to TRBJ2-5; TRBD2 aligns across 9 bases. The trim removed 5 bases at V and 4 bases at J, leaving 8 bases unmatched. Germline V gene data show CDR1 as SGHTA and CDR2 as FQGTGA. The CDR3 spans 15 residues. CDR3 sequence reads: CASSPGGGGGETQYF. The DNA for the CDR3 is TGTGCCAGCAGCCCCGGAGGCGGGGGGGGAGAGACCCAGTACTTC. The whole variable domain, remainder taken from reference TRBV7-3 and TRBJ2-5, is GAGVSQTPSNKVTEKGKYVELRCDPISGHTALYWYRQSLGQGPEFLIYFQGTGAADDSGLPNDRFFAVRPEGSVSTLKIQRTERGDSAVYLCASSPGGGGGETQYFGPGTRLLVL.

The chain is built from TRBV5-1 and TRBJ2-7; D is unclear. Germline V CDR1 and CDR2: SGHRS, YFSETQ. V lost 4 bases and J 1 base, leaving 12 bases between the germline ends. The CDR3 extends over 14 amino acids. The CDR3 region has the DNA TGCGCCAGCAGCCCGGCCCCGGGTTCCTACGAGCAGTACTTC. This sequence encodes CASSPAPGSYEQYF.

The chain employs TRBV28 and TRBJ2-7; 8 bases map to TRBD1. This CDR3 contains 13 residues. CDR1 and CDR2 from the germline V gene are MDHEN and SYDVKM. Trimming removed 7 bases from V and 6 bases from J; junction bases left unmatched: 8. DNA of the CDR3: TGTGCCAGCAACCAGGGGGCAATAGGCGAGCAGTACTTC. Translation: CASNQGAIGEQYF. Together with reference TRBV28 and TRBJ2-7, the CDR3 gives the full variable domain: DVKVTQSSRYLVKRTGEKVFLECVQDMDHENMFWYRQDPGLGLRLIYFSYDVKMKEKGDIPEGYSVSREKKERFSLILESASTNQTSMYLCASNQGAIGEQYFGPGTRLTVT.

The CDR3 DNA sequence: TGTGCCAGCAGCTCACAAAGGGGGGGAAACACCATATATTTT. This gives the protein CASSSQRGGNTIYF. The rearrangement uses TRBV7-2 and TRBJ1-3, with D maybe TRBD1 (6 bases). V was pared by 4 bases and J by 4 bases, with 11 bases between. The CDR3 is made up of 14 amino acids. From germline, CDR1 is SGHTA and CDR2 FQGNSA.

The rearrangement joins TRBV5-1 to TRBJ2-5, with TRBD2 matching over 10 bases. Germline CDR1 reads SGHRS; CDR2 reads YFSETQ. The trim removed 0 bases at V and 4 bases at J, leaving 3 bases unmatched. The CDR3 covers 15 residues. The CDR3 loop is CASSLGSGGSETQYF. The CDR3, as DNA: TGCGCCAGCAGCTTGGGTAGCGGGGGGTCAGAGACCCAGTACTTC.

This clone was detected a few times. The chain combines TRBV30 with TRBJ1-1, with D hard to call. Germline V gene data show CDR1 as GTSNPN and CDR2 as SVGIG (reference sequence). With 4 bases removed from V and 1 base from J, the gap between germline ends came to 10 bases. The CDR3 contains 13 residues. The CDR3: CAWTMHPNTEAFF. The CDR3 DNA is TGTGCCTGGACCATGCATCCGAACACTGAAGCTTTCTTT.

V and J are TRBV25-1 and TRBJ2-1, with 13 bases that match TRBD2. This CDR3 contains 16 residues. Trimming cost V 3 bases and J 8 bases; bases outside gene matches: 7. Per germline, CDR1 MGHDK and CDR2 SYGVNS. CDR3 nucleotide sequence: TGTGCCAGCAGTGATCCCGGACTAGCGGGAGAGCATGAGCAGTTCTTC. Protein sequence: CASSDPGLAGEHEQFF.

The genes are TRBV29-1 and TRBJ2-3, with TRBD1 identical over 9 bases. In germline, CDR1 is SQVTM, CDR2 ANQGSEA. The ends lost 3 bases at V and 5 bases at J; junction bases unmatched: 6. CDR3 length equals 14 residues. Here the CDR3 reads CSVENRGLRDTQYF. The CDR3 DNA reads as TGCAGCGTTGAGAACAGGGGGCTCAGAGATACGCAGTATTTT.

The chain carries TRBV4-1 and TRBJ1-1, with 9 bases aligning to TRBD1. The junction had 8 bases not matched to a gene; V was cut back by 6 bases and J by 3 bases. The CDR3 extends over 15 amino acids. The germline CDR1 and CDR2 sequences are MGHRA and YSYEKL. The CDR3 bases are TGCGCCAGCAGTCCTACAGGGGGCCGGGACACTGAAGCTTTCTTT. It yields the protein CASSPTGGRDTEAFF.

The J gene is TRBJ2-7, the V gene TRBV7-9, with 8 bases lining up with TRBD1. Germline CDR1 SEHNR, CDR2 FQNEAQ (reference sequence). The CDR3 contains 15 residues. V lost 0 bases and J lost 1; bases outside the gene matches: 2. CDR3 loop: CASSLADRASYEQYF. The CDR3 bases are TGTGCCAGCAGCTTAGCGGACAGGGCGTCCTACGAGCAGTACTTC. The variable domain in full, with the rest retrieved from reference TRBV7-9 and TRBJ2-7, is DTGVSQNPRHKITKRGQNVTFRCDPISEHNRLYWYRQTLGQGPEFLTYFQNEAQLEKSRLLSDRFSAERPKGSFSTLEIQRTEQGDSAMYLCASSLADRASYEQYFGPGTRLTVT.

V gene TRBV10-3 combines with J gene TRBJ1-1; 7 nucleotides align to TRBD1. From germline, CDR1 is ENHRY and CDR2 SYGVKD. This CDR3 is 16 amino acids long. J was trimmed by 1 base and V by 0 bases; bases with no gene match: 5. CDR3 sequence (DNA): TGTGCCATCAGTGAGTCAACCGGGACAGCGAACACTGAAGCTTTCTTT. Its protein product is CAISESTGTANTEAFF.

The chain's CDR3 is CASGGGLRGYTF. CDR3 coding DNA: TGTGCCAGCGGCGGGGGACTGCGTGGCTACACCTTC. The chain combines TRBV25-1 with TRBJ1-2; D perhaps matches TRBD1 (5 bases). Per germline, CDR1 MGHDK and CDR2 SYGVNS. V was clipped by 8 bases and J by 7 bases, with 14 bases between them. The CDR3 covers 12 residues.

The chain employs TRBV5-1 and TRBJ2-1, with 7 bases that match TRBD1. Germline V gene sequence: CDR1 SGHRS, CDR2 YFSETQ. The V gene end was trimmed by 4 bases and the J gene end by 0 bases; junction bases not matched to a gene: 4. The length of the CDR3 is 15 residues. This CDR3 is CASSMGQSSYNEQFF. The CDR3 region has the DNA TGCGCCAGCAGCATGGGACAGAGCTCCTACAATGAGCAGTTCTTC.

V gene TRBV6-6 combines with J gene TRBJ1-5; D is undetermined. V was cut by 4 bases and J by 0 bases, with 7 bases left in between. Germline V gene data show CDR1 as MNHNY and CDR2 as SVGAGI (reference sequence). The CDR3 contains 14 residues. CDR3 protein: CASSSEYSNQPQHF. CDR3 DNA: TGTGCCAGCAGTTCAGAATATAGCAATCAGCCCCAGCATTTT.

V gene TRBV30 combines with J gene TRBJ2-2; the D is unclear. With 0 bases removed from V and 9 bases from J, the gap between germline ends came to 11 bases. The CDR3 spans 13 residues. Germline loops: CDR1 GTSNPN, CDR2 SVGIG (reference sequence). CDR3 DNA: TGTGCCTGGAGTGTAATGTCGACGCGGGAGCTGTTTTTT. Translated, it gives CAWSVMSTRELFF. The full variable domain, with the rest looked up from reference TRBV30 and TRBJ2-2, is SQTIHQWPATLVQPVGSPLSLECTVEGTSNPNLYWYRQAAGRGLQLLFYSVGIGQISSEVPQNLSASRPQDRQFILSSKKLLLSDSGFYLCAWSVMSTRELFFGEGSRLTVL.

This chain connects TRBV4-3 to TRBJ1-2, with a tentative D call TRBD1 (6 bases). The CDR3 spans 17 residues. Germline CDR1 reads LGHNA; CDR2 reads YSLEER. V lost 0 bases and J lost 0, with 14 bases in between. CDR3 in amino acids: CASSQDGGALANYGYTF. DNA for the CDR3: TGCGCCAGCAGCCAAGATGGGGGGGCCCTAGCTAACTATGGCTACACCTTC.